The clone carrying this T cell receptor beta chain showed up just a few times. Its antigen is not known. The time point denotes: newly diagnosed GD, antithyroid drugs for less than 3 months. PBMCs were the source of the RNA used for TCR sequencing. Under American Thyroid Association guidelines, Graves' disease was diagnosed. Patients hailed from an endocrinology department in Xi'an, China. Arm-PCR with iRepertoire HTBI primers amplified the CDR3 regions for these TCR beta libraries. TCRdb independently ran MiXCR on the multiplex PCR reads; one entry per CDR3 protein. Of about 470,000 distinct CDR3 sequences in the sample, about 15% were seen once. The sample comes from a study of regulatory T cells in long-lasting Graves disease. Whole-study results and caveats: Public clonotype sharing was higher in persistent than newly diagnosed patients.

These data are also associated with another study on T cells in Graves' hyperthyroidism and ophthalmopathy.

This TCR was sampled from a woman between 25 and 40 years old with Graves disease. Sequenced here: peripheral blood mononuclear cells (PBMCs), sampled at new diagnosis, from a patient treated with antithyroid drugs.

This chain's CDR3 is CSVEEYTGKTYARYGYTF. CDR3 nucleotides: TGCAGCGTTGAAGAGTATACAGGGAAAACTTACGCCCGCTATGGCTACACCTTC. The chain is built from TRBV29-1 and TRBJ1-2; the D gene is possibly TRBD1 (6 bases). V lost 0 bases and J 4 bases, leaving 24 bases between the germline ends. Germline CDR1 is SQVTM and CDR2 is ANQGSEA. The CDR3 consists of 18 residues.